The 23 T cell receptor beta chains listed next were all sequenced from one sample in a study of CD8 T cells in ankylosing spondylitis. Study results and limitations: Ankylosing spondylitis blood appeared to be characterized by a TCR beta motif of several highly homologous variants.

Their cognate antigens are unknown. TCRdb passed the 5' RACE reads through MiXCR, listing each CDR3 protein once. The sample lists some 800,000 distinct CDR3 sequences, about 11% occurring once. Sequencing was performed on blood, either unsorted or a sorted T cell fraction (not recorded which). These receptors all stem from a male donor with ankylosing spondylitis.

This clonotype was counted a few times. The rearrangement joins TRBV20-1 to TRBJ1-2, with no clear D. The CDR3 consists of 9 residues. Trimming removed 6 bases at V and 6 bases at J, with 5 bases between. Germline CDR1 is DFQATT and CDR2 is SNEGSKA (reference sequence). The CDR3 sequence: CSARNGYTF. In nucleotides, the CDR3 is TGCAGTGCCCGTAATGGCTACACCTTC.

J is TRBJ2-7 and V is TRBV5-1, with a weak D call TRBD1 (6 bases). The CDR3 runs 16 residues. V was cut by 0 bases and J by 3 bases, with 16 bases left in between. CDR1 and CDR2 (germline): SGHRS, YFSETQ. Here the CDR3 DNA reads TGCGCCAGCAGCTTGGCCCTGGCAGGGGTCGACTACGAGCAGTACTTC. It translates to CASSLALAGVDYEQYF.

This clonotype was seen a few times. V and J are TRBV15 and TRBJ1-5; 12 bases align to TRBD1. The CDR3 consists of 15 residues. CDR1 and CDR2 (germline): LNHNV, YYDKDF (reference sequence). J lost 6 bases, V lost 1 base, and 1 base had no gene match. CDR3 DNA: TGTGCCACCAGCAGAGGGGACAGGGGGCCTCAGCCCCAGCATTTT. As protein: CATSRGDRGPQPQHF.

The CDR3 nucleotides read TGTGCCAGCAGTTTAGGAAGCGGGGGAAAAGAGACCCAGTACTTC. Translated: CASSLGSGGKETQYF. V is TRBV28 and J is TRBJ2-5; TRBD2 matches at 8 bases. V shed 2 bases and J 3 bases; nucleotides not matched to a gene: 5. Looked up from germline, CDR1 is MDHEN and CDR2 is SYDVKM. The CDR3 has 15 amino acids. Based on the CDR3 plus reference TRBV28 and TRBJ2-5, the full variable domain is DVKVTQSSRYLVKRTGEKVFLECVQDMDHENMFWYRQDPGLGLRLIYFSYDVKMKEKGDIPEGYSVSREKKERFSLILESASTNQTSMYLCASSLGSGGKETQYFGPGTRLLVL.

This clonotype was seen a few times. The CDR3 reads CAISDTTGGETQYF. CDR3 in DNA: TGTGCCATCAGTGATACGACAGGGGGTGAGACCCAGTACTTC. V usage is TRBV10-3 and J usage is TRBJ2-5; 9 nucleotides align to TRBD1. This CDR3 comprises 14 residues. Germline lookup yields CDR1 ENHRY and CDR2 SYGVKD. The V and J ends lost 3 bases and 5 bases, in that order; junction bases with no gene match: 4.

This clonotype was counted between two and nine times. This sequence joins TRBV3-1 and TRBJ1-2, with D unresolved. V was shortened by 0 bases and J by 8 bases, with 7 bases between the two germline ends. Germline CDR1 reads LGHDT; CDR2 reads YNNKEL (reference sequence). This CDR3 has 12 amino acids. This chain's CDR3 is CASSQEGTGYTF. CDR3 bases: TGTGCCAGCAGCCAAGAAGGAACGGGCTACACCTTC.

This clonotype appeared many times. The chain uses TRBV27 and TRBJ1-2; D possibly corresponds to TRBD1 (5 bases). This CDR3 spans 12 amino acids. V was shortened by 2 bases and J by 7 bases, with 8 bases between the two germline ends. CDR1 and CDR2 from the germline V gene are MNHEY and SMNVEV (reference sequence). CDR3 protein: CASSLRGSGYTF. The CDR3 DNA reads as TGTGCCAGCAGTTTAAGGGGTTCTGGCTACACCTTC.

This clonotype showed up many times. The chain has TRBV19 and TRBJ1-5, with TRBD1 as a possible D gene (5 bases). The V end lost 11 bases, the J end lost 2 bases, and 10 bases lay between the germline ends. Per the germline V gene, CDR1 is LNHDA and CDR2 is SQIVND (reference sequence). The length of the CDR3 is 12 residues. The CDR3 DNA is TGTGCCCCCAGGGTGGGCAATCAGCCCCAGCATTTT. As protein: CAPRVGNQPQHF.

This clonotype was detected a few times. The V call is TRBV6-2 or TRBV6-3, the J call TRBJ1-5; D unclear. The ends were cut back, 5 bases at V and 2 bases at J, with 13 bases in the middle. This CDR3 is built from 15 residues. Germline V gives CDR1 MNHEY, CDR2 SVGEGT. Here the CDR3 reads CASSPYLRGNQPQHF. The CDR3 nucleotides are TGTGCCAGCAGTCCTTACTTAAGGGGCAATCAGCCCCAGCATTTT.

This clonotype was observed many times. In DNA form, the CDR3 reads TGCAGCGCCTCGGGACAGGGGAAGGGCTACACCTTC. This sequence encodes CSASGQGKGYTF. The rearrangement links TRBV29-1 to TRBJ1-2; TRBD1 matches at 10 bases. From germline, CDR1 is SQVTM and CDR2 ANQGSEA. CDR3 size: 12 residues. After removal of 7 bases from V and 8 bases from J, the junction contained 7 bases not matched to a gene.

This clonotype turned up a few times. The V and J genes are TRBV7-2 and TRBJ2-5; D possibly uses TRBD1 or TRBD2 (5 bases each). CDR3 size: 14 residues. Germline lookup yields CDR1 SGHTA and CDR2 FQGNSA. V lost 2 bases, J lost 0 bases, and 7 bases lay in between. In DNA form, the CDR3 reads TGTGCCAGCAGCTTAATGGGGGACCAAGAGACCCAGTACTTC. Its translation: CASSLMGDQETQYF.

This clonotype was observed a few times. The gene calls are TRBV7-2 and TRBJ2-1, with D perhaps matching TRBD1 or TRBD2 (6 bases each). V dropped 5 bases and J dropped 12 bases, with 20 bases sitting between them. CDR1 is SGHTA and CDR2 is FQGNSA in the germline V gene. This CDR3 is built from 14 residues. The CDR3 DNA follows: TGTGCCAGCAGCCTAGTGGGGGGCGGCGATCGGCAGTTCTTC. It encodes CASSLVGGGDRQFF.

This clonotype appeared a few times. The gene calls are TRBV7-9 and TRBJ1-1, with D hard to call. Trimming cost V 9 bases and J 6 bases, with 14 bases left between them. CDR1 and CDR2 (germline): SEHNR, FQNEAQ (reference sequence). The CDR3 length is 12 residues. CDR3 loop: CASTSSDPEAFF. CDR3 coding DNA: TGTGCCAGTACATCGTCAGACCCTGAAGCTTTCTTT.

This clonotype has ten or more counts. The chain employs TRBV18 and TRBJ1-1, with 7 positions matching TRBD1. V dropped 0 bases and J dropped 3; count of bases not matched to a gene: 7. There are 16 residues in the CDR3. Germline CDR1 KGHSH, CDR2 LQKENI. CDR3 in DNA: TGTGCCAGCTCACCACCGAGGGGGCGAAGTGACACTGAAGCTTTCTTT. This encodes CASSPPRGRSDTEAFF.

The chain carries TRBV20-1 and TRBJ2-3; D is uncertain. Between the trimmed V and J ends, which lost 3 bases and 3 bases, there was a span of 4 bases. Germline loops: CDR1 DFQATT, CDR2 SNEGSKA (reference sequence). The CDR3 extends over 11 amino acids. CDR3 in amino acids: CSARPTDTQYF. The CDR3 DNA follows: TGCAGTGCTAGGCCAACAGATACGCAGTATTTT.

In this sample, this clonotype turned up a few times. The rearrangement uses TRBV5-1 and TRBJ1-2, with a weak D call TRBD1 (5 bases). The CDR3 has 15 amino acids. Trimming took 0 bases from V and 7 from J, leaving 16 bases between them. Germline V gives CDR1 SGHRS, CDR2 YFSETQ. CDR3 sequence reads: CASSLAQAIGSGYTF. The CDR3 region has the DNA TGCGCCAGCAGCTTGGCACAGGCAATCGGTTCTGGCTACACCTTC. The variable domain in full, completed from reference TRBV5-1 and TRBJ1-2, reads KAGVTQTPRYLIKTRGQQVTLSCSPISGHRSVSWYQQTPGQGLQFLFEYFSETQRNKGNFPGRFSGRQFSNSRSEMNVSTLELGDSALYLCASSLAQAIGSGYTFGSGTRLTVV.

The sample holds a few counts of this clonotype. The CDR3 is CASSAQGGNYNEQFF. The CDR3 nucleotides are TGTGCCAGCAGCGCCCAGGGCGGGAACTACAATGAGCAGTTCTTC. The V gene is TRBV27, the J gene TRBJ2-1, with TRBD2 as a possible D gene (6 bases). CDR1 and CDR2 from the germline V gene are MNHEY and SMNVEV (reference sequence). V was cut by 6 bases and J by 3 bases, with 15 bases left in between. The CDR3 spans 15 residues.

This clonotype was recorded a few times. The chain combines TRBV20-1 with TRBJ1-5, with D perhaps TRBD1 (5 bases). Trimming took 5 bases from V and 3 from J, leaving 17 bases between them. Per the germline V gene, CDR1 is DFQATT and CDR2 is SNEGSKA (reference sequence). The CDR3 is 15 residues long. CDR3 amino acids: CSARPPWGFNQPQHF. The CDR3 DNA reads TGCAGTGCTCGCCCTCCTTGGGGGTTCAATCAGCCCCAGCATTTT.

The sample holds a few counts of this clonotype. The chain carries TRBV5-6 and TRBJ1-2, with D possibly TRBD1 on 5 matching bases. The CDR3 consists of 13 residues. Germline CDR1 is SGHDT and CDR2 is YYEEEE. V was clipped by 4 bases and J by 4 bases, with 11 bases between them. This CDR3 is CASSKGIAYGYTF. As DNA, the CDR3 is TGTGCCAGCAGCAAGGGGATAGCCTATGGCTACACCTTC.

Only a few counts were recorded for this clonotype. The rearrangement uses TRBV7-9 and TRBJ2-7; D is possibly TRBD1 (5 bases). Trimming stripped 6 bases from V and 6 bases from J, with 18 bases between. The CDR3 is 14 residues long. CDR1 SEHNR and CDR2 FQNEAQ come from the germline V gene (reference sequence). The CDR3 loop is CASSRSGRVVEQYF. In nucleotides, the CDR3 is TGTGCCAGCAGTCGATCGGGCAGGGTAGTCGAGCAGTACTTC.

In this sample, this clonotype turned up many times. This chain uses TRBV7-2 with TRBJ1-1, with D uncertain. This CDR3 is 13 amino acids long. Germline V gene data show CDR1 as SGHTA and CDR2 as FQGNSA. Trimming removed 2 bases at V and 4 bases at J, with 8 bases between. The CDR3 DNA is TGTGCCAGCAGCTTAAACGCGTTCACTGAAGCTTTCTTT. It encodes CASSLNAFTEAFF.

CDR3 protein: CASSLSAGGPSAVPYEQYF. The CDR3 DNA reads TGCGCCAGCAGCTTGTCGGCTGGTGGTCCCTCAGCGGTTCCCTACGAGCAGTACTTC. The chain is built from TRBV5-1 and TRBJ2-7, with D possibly being TRBD2 (5 bases). The length of the CDR3 is 19 residues. V gave up 1 base and J gave up 2 bases, with 25 bases separating them. Germline CDR1 reads SGHRS; CDR2 reads YFSETQ.

This rearrangement joins TRBV20-1 to TRBJ1-1; TRBD1 is a possible D gene (5 bases). V lost 5 bases, J lost 3 bases, and 13 bases lay in between. The CDR3 contains 13 residues. The germline V gene has CDR1 DFQATT and CDR2 SNEGSKA (reference sequence). The CDR3 region has the DNA TGCAGTGCTCATTCCTGGGGGTACACTGAAGCTTTCTTT. Amino acid sequence: CSAHSWGYTEAFF.